The 2 T cell receptor beta chains in this list originate from one sample, sequenced in a study of cytomegalovirus exposure and HLA in healthy donors (dated by TCRdb to the late 2010s). The library was obtained by the immunoSEQ multiplex PCR assay. For the multiplex PCR, a mixture combining 60 forward primers for TCR Vbeta segments and 13 reverse primers for TCR Jbeta segments was used. TCRdb provides this immuneACCESS table in a form limited to in-frame rearrangements. Some clones are lacking; in checked studies, under half of them reflect an unresolved V gene, and why the rest are absent is not known. This sample holds over 200,000 clones; over 75% were observed only once. The ten largest clones take up around 1.4% of the sample. The sequencing input was PBMCs. Receptors originate from a human donor in good health.

The gene calls are TRBV27 and TRBJ1-5; D is unresolved. Looked up from germline, CDR1 is MNHEY and CDR2 is SMNVEV (reference sequence). The V gene lost 5 bases and the J gene lost 0 bases, with 17 bases spanning the gap. The CDR3 runs to 17 residues. CDR3 region: CASSEFYPRYSNQPQHF. The CDR3 nucleotides read TGTGCCAGCAGTGAATTTTATCCCCGCTATAGCAATCAGCCCCAGCATTTT.

The chain joins TRBV28 to TRBJ2-7; 13 bases are a match to TRBD2. Trimming cost V 2 bases and J 6 bases; bases outside gene matches: 13. The CDR3 length is 18 residues. Germline V gene data show CDR1 as MDHEN and CDR2 as SYDVKM. The CDR3 spells CASSLPTGIRTSGSEQYF. Written as DNA, the CDR3 is TGTGCCAGCAGTTTACCGACAGGAATCAGGACTAGCGGGAGCGAGCAGTACTTC.